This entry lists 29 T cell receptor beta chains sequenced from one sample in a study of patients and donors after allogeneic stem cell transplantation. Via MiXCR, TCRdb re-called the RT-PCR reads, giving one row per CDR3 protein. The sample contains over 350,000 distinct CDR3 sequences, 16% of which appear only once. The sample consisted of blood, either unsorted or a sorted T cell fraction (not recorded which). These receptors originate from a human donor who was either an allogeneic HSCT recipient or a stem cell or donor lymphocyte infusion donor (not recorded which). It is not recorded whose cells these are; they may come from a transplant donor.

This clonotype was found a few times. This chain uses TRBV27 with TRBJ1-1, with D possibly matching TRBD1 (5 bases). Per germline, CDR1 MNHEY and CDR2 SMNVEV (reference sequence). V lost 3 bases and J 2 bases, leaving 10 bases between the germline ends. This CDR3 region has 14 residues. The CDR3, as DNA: TGTGCCAGCAGTTTCCTGACAGCCAACACTGAAGCTTTCTTT. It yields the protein CASSFLTANTEAFF.

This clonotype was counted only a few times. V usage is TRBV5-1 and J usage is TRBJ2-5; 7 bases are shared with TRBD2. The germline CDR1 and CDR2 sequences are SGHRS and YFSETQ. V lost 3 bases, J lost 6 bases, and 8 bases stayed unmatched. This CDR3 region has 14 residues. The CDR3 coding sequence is TGCGCCAGCAGCTCCCAAGCGGGGTGGAAGACCCAGTACTTC. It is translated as CASSSQAGWKTQYF. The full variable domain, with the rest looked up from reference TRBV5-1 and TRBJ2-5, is KAGVTQTPRYLIKTRGQQVTLSCSPISGHRSVSWYQQTPGQGLQFLFEYFSETQRNKGNFPGRFSGRQFSNSRSEMNVSTLELGDSALYLCASSSQAGWKTQYFGPGTRLLVL.

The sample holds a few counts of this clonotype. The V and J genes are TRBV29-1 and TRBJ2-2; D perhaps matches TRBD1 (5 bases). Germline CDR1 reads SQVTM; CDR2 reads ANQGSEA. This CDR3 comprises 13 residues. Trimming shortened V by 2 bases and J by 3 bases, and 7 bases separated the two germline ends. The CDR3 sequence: CSVEQGYTGELFF. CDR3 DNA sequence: TGCAGCGTTGAACAGGGCTACACCGGGGAGCTGTTTTTT.

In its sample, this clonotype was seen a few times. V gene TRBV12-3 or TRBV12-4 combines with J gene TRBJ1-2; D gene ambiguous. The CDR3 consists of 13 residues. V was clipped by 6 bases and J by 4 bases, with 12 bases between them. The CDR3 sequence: CASSSLNVYGYTF. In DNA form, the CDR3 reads TGTGCCAGCAGCTCATTGAATGTCTATGGCTACACCTTC.

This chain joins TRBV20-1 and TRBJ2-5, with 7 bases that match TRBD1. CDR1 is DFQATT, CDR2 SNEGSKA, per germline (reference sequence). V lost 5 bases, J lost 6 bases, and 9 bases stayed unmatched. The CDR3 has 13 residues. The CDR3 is CSAGRIQGKTQYF. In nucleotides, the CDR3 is TGCAGTGCTGGGCGGATACAGGGGAAGACCCAGTACTTC.

CDR3 coding DNA: TGTGCCAGCAGCCGGGACAGGGGATACACCGGGGAGCTGTTTTTT. Translated, it gives CASSRDRGYTGELFF. This chain joins TRBV6-1 and TRBJ2-2; 10 bases map to TRBD1. Per germline, CDR1 MNHNS and CDR2 SASEGT. After removal of 6 bases from V and 3 bases from J, the junction contained 4 bases not matched to a gene. The CDR3 consists of 15 residues.

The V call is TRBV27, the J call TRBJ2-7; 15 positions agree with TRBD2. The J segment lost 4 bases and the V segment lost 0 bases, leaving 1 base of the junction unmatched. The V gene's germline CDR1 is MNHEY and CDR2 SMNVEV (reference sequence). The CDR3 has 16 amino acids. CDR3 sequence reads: CASSLSGLAGGYEQYF. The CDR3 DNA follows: TGTGCCAGCAGTTTATCGGGACTAGCGGGAGGTTACGAGCAGTACTTC.

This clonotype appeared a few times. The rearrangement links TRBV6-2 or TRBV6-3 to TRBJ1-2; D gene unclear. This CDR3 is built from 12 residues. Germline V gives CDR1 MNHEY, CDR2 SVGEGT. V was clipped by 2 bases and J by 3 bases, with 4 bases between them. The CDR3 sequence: CASSYPDYGYTF. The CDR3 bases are TGTGCCAGCAGTTACCCGGACTATGGCTACACCTTC.

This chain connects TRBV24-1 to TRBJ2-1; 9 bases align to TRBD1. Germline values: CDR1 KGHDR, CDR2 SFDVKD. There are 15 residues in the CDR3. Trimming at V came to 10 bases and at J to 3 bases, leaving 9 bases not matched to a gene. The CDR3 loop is CATAPGQGFYNEQFF. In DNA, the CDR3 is TGTGCCACAGCACCGGGACAGGGTTTCTACAATGAGCAGTTCTTC.

In nucleotides, the CDR3 is TGTGCCAGCAGTGCCACTAGCGTCCACAATGAGCAGTTCTTC. Protein product: CASSATSVHNEQFF. The chain carries TRBV7-8 and TRBJ2-1, with 7 bases matching TRBD2. The CDR3 contains 14 residues. The germline V gene has CDR1 SGHVS and CDR2 FQNEAQ. The junction had 7 bases not matched to a gene; V was cut back by 6 bases and J by 5 bases.

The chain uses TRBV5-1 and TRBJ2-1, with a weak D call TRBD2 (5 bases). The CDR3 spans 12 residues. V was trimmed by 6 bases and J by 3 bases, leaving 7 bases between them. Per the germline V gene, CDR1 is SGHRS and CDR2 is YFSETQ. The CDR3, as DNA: TGCGCCAGCACGGGAAGCTACAATGAGCAGTTCTTC. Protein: CASTGSYNEQFF.

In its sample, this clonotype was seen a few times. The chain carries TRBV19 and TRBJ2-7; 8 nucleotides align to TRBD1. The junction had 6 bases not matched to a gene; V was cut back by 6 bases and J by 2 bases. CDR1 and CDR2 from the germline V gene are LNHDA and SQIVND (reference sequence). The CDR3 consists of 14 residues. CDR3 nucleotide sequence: TGTGCCAGTAGGCCCGGGACAGGAACCTACGAGCAGTACTTC. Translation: CASRPGTGTYEQYF.

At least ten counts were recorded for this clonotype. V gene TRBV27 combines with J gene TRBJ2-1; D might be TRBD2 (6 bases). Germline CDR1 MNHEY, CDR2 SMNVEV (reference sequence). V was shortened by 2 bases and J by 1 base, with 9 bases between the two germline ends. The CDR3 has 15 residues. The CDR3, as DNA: TGTGCCAGCAGTTTACTTAGCGGATCCTACAATGAGCAGTTCTTC. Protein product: CASSLLSGSYNEQFF.

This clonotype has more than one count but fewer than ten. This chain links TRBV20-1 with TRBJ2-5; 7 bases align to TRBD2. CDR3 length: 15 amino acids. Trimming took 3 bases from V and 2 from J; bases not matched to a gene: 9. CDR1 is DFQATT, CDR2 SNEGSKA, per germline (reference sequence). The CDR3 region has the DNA TGCAGTGCTAGCTCCCCGAGGCGGGGGCAAGAGACCCAGTACTTC. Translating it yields CSASSPRRGQETQYF.

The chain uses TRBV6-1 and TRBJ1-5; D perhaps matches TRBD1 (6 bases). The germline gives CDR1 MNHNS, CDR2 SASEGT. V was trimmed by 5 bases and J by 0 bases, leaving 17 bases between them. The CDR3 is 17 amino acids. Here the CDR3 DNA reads TGTGCCAGCAGTCCCCATTACAGGGAACATAGCAATCAGCCCCAGCATTTT. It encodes CASSPHYREHSNQPQHF.

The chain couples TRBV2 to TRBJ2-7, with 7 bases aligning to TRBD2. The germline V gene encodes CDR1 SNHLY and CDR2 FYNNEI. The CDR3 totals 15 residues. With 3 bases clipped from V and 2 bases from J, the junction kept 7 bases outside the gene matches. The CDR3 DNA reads TGTGCCAGCAGTGACCCCGGGAGGACGACCTACGAGCAGTACTTC. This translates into CASSDPGRTTYEQYF.

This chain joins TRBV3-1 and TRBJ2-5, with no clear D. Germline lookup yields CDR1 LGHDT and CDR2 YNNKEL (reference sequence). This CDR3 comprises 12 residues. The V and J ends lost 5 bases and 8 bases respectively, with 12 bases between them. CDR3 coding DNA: TGTGCCAGCAGCAATTCGTACGGAACCCAGTACTTC. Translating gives CASSNSYGTQYF.

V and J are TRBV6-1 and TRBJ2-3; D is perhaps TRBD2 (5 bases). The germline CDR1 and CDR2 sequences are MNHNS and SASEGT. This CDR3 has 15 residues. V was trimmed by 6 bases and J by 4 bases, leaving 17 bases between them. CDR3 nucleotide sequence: TGTGCCAGCAGGCCCGCGGGCAAGGGAGCAGATACGCAGTATTTT. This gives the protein CASRPAGKGADTQYF.

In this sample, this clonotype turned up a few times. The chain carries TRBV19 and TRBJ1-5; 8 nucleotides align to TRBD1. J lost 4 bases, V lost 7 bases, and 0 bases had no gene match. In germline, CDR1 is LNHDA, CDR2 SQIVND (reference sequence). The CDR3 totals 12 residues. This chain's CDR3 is CASNRGNQPQHF. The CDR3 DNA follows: TGTGCCAGTAACAGGGGGAATCAGCCCCAGCATTTT.

The CDR3 sequence: CASSPTQGSGNQPQHF. CDR3 coding DNA: TGTGCCAGCAGCCCAACACAGGGATCGGGCAATCAGCCCCAGCATTTT. The chain has TRBV4-2 and TRBJ1-5; TRBD1 might be the D (6 bases). This CDR3 spans 16 amino acids. Germline CDR1 LGHNA, CDR2 YNFKEQ. Trimming left V 4 bases short and J 2 bases short, with 15 bases between.

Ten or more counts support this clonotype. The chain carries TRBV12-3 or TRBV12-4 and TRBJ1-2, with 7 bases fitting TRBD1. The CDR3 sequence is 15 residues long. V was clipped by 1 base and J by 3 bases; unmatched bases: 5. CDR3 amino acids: CASSLGTGHHYGYTF. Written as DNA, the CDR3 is TGTGCCAGCAGTTTAGGGACAGGCCATCACTATGGCTACACCTTC.

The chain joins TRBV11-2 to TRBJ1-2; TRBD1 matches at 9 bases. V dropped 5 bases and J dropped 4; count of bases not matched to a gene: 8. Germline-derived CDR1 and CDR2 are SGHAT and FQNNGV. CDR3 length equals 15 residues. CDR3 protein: CASSTPDRGVYGYTF. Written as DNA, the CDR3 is TGTGCCAGCAGCACCCCAGACAGGGGGGTCTATGGCTACACCTTC.

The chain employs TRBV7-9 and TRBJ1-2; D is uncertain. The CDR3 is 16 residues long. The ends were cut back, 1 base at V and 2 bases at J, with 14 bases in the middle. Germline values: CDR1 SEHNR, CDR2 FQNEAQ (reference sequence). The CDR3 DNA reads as TGTGCCAGCAGCTTAGTAGCTCCAGCCAGCAACTATGGCTACACCTTC. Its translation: CASSLVAPASNYGYTF.

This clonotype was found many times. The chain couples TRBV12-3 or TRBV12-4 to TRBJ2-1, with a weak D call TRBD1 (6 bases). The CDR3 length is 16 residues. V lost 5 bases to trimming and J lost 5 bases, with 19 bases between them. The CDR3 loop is CASSPQGDYRDNEQFF. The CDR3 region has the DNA TGTGCCAGCAGTCCACAGGGAGATTATCGGGACAATGAGCAGTTCTTC.

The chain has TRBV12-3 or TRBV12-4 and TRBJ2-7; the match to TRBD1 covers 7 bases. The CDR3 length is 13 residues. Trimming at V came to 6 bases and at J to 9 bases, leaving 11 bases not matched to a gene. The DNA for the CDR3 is TGTGCCAGCAGGTATGGGACAGTTGGGCGGCAGTACTTC. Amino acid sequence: CASRYGTVGRQYF.

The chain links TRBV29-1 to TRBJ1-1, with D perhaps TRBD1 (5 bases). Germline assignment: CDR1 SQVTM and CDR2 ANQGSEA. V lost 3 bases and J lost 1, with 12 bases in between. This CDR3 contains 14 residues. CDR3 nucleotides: TGCAGCGTTGACCCAACAGGTAGGAACACTGAAGCTTTCTTT. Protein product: CSVDPTGRNTEAFF.

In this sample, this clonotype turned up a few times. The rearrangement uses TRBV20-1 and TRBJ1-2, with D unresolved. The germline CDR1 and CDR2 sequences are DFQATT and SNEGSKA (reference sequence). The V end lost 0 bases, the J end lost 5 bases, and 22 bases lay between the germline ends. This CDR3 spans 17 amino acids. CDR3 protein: CSARDLARPLPFYGYTF. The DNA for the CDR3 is TGCAGTGCTAGAGATTTGGCCCGACCCCTTCCTTTTTATGGCTACACCTTC.

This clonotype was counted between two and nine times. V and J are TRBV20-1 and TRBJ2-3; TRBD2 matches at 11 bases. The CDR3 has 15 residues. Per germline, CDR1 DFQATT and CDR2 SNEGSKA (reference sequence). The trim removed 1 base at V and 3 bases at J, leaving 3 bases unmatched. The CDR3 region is CSARGASGRTDTQYF. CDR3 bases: TGCAGTGCTAGAGGGGCTAGCGGGAGGACAGATACGCAGTATTTT.

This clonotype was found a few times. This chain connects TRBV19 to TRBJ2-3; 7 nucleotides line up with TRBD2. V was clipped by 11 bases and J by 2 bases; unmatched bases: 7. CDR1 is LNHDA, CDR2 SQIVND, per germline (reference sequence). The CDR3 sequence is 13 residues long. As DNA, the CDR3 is TGTGCCGGCTGGGGGAGGGCCACAGATACGCAGTATTTT. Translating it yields CAGWGRATDTQYF.